This entry features one T cell receptor (beta chain) sequence. The antigen remains undetermined. The tumor samples were collected prior to definitive surgery or chemotherapy. This CDR3 contains 16 residues. Germline V gene sequence: CDR1 SGHTA, CDR2 FQGNSA. J gave up 4 bases and V 2 bases, and 10 bases lay outside the gene matches. The sample originates from a study of high-grade serous ovarian cancer treatment subgroups. Study-wide findings and caveats: Repertoire similarity ranged about 0.095 to 0.8 between tumors of one patient.

Sequencing was performed with immunoSEQ multiplex PCR; in TCRdb, only in-frame clones are kept and a portion is missing. Among around 15,000 clones listed, less than 90% were seen once. This chain links TRBV7-2 with TRBJ1-2; TRBD1 aligns across 7 bases. This receptor was identified in a human donor with high-grade serous ovarian cancer. Sequencing was performed on tumor tissue. CDR3 nucleotides: TGTGCCAGCAGCTTACCGACAGGGCGGGACAGCTATGGCTACACCTTC. It encodes CASSLPTGRDSYGYTF.